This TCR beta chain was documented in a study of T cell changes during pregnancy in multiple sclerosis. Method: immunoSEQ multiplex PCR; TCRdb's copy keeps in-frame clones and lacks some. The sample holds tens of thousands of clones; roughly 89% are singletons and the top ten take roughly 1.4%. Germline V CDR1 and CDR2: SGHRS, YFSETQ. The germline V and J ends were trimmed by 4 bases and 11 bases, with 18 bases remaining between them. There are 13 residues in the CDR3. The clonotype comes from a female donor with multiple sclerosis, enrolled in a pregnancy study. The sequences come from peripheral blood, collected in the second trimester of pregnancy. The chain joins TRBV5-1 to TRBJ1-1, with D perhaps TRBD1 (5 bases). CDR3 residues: CASSPGGTSVAFF. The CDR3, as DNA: TGCGCCAGCAGCCCGGGGGGGACCTCGGTCGCTTTCTTT.